The source of this T cell receptor (beta chain) is a study of blood T cell repertoires in COVID-19. Study information: Specimens from acute and convalescent COVID-19 originated in the United States, Italy and Spain. PBMCs, B-cell-depleted T cells, or T cells provided the cDNA or gDNA that made up the material.

Under the authors' procedure: Reference gene primer amplification gave nucleated cell count estimates. TCRdb keeps only in-frame clones here, not all; method: immunoSEQ multiplex PCR. That table is the source of V, J and clone size, and D and trimming were worked out from the DNA. The sample lists approximately 76,000 clones, 70% to 90% occurring once. Germline CDR1 is GTSNPN and CDR2 is SVGIG (reference sequence). Trimming cost V 5 bases and J 12 bases; bases outside gene matches: 2. This CDR3 is built from 12 residues. Sequenced sample: peripheral blood. This TCR came from a young man with acute or convalescent COVID-19. The V gene is TRBV30, the J gene TRBJ1-6; 12 nucleotides match TRBD1. The CDR3 DNA reads TGTGCCTGGGGGACAGGGGGCTTACCCCTCCACTTT. It encodes CAWGTGGLPLHF.